Shown below are 4 T cell receptor beta chains from a single sample sequenced in a study of regulatory T cells in long-lasting Graves disease. Libraries of TCR beta came from iRepertoire HTBI primers plus Arm-PCR of CDR3 regions. MiXCR, run by TCRdb on the multiplex PCR reads, gives a single entry per CDR3 protein. The repertoire holds about 430,000 distinct CDR3 sequences, with about 15% as singletons. Sample time point: newly diagnosed GD, antithyroid drugs for less than 3 months. The TCR library was made from RNA extracted from PBMCs. The data also belong to a second study, concerning T cells in Graves' hyperthyroidism and ophthalmopathy.

The sequenced sample was peripheral blood mononuclear cells (PBMCs), obtained at new diagnosis, from a patient treated with antithyroid drugs. These receptors were collected from a woman between 40 and 50 years old with Graves disease.

This chain links TRBV10-3 with TRBJ1-2; no firm D call. The germline CDR1 and CDR2 sequences are ENHRY and SYGVKD. Trimming left V 3 bases short and J 1 base short, with 9 bases between. The CDR3 runs to 14 residues. Written as DNA, the CDR3 is TGTGCCATCAGTGAAATCAATAATAACTATGGCTACACCTTC. Its protein is CAISEINNNYGYTF.

This clonotype showed up many times. The J gene is TRBJ1-1, the V gene TRBV18, with TRBD1 as a possible D gene (5 bases). Germline CDR1 is KGHSH and CDR2 is LQKENI. Trimming removed 2 bases at V and 5 bases at J, with 15 bases between. This CDR3 comprises 15 residues. The CDR3 reads CASSPWGEQGTEAFF. In DNA form, the CDR3 reads TGTGCCAGCTCACCATGGGGGGAGCAGGGAACTGAAGCTTTCTTT. Based on the CDR3 plus reference TRBV18 and TRBJ1-1, the full variable domain is NAGVMQNPRHLVRRRGQEARLRCSPMKGHSHVYWYRQLPEEGLKFMVYLQKENIIDESGMPKERFSAEFPKEGPSILRIQQVVRGDSAAYFCASSPWGEQGTEAFFGQGTRLTVV.

This sequence joins TRBV6-9 and TRBJ2-2, with D uncertain. V was cut by 3 bases and J by 2 bases, with 7 bases left in between. CDR1 MNHGY and CDR2 SVAAGI come from the germline V gene. This CDR3 has 14 amino acids. CDR3: CASSYAVNTGELFF. DNA of the CDR3: TGTGCCAGCAGTTACGCTGTAAACACCGGGGAGCTGTTTTTT.

This clonotype was observed at least ten times. The chain couples TRBV2 to TRBJ2-3; 8 bases line up with TRBD1. V shed 7 bases and J 2 bases; nucleotides not matched to a gene: 8. CDR3 length: 15 residues. Germline CDR1 SNHLY, CDR2 FYNNEI. The CDR3 reads CASIPRDRSTDTQYF. Written as DNA, the CDR3 is TGTGCCAGCATACCCAGGGACAGGTCCACAGATACGCAGTATTTT.